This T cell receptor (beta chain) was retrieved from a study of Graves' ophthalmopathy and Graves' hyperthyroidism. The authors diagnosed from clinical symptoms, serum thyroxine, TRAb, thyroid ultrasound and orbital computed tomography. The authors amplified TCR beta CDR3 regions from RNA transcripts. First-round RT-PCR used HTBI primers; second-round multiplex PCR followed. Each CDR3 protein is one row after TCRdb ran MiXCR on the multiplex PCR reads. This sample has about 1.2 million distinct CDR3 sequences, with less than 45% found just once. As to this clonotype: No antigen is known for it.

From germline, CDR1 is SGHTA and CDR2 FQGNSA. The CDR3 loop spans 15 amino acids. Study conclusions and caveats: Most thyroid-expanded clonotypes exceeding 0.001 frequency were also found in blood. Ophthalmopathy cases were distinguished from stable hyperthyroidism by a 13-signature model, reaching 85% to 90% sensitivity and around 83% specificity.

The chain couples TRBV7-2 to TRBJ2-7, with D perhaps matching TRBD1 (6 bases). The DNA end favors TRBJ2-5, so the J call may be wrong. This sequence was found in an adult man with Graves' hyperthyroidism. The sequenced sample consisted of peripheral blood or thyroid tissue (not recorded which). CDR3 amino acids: CASSPRVGAGETQYF. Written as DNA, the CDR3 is TGTGCCAGCAGCCCCCGCGTGGGGGCTGGGGAGACCCAGTACTTC.